These T cell receptor beta chains were read from a single sample in a study of molecular identifiers for immune sequencing clone quantification. TCRdb ran MiXCR on the PCR reads and lists one entry per CDR3 protein. The data contain about half a million distinct CDR3 sequences, 25% of them singletons. Sequencing was carried out using naive CD8+ T cells from blood, with Jurkat cell RNA spiked in. The receptor source for this set is a human donor in good health. Some libraries in this study had Jurkat cell RNA spiked in. Both conserved end residues are part of each CDR3. D genes are given only for firm matches. For some rows the clone size is stated as once, few or many, or as a class when expanded; others skip it.

D: -; J: TRBJ2-7; size: few; V: TRBV10-3; DNA: TGTGCCATCAGTGAGACGGAGAACGACTACGAGCAGTACTTC; CDR3: CAISETENDYEQYF
D: -; J: TRBJ1-5; size: few; V: TRBV12-3/TRBV12-4; DNA: TGTGCCAGCATTAATGGGGGGAATCAGCCCCAGCATTTT; CDR3: CASINGGNQPQHF
D: -; J: TRBJ2-2; size: few; V: TRBV21-1; DNA: TGTGCCAGCAGCCCACGGGACAGGGCGAAGACCGGGGAGCTGTTTTTT; CDR3: CASSPRDRAKTGELFF
D: -; J: TRBJ1-1; size: many; V: TRBV7-8; DNA: TGTGCCAGCAGCTTATCGAGGGGCGCATTCACTGAAGCTTTCTTT; CDR3: CASSLSRGAFTEAFF
D: TRBD2; J: TRBJ2-7; size: -; V: TRBV20-1; DNA: TGCAGTGCTAGAGATGAGGAGCGGGGGCCCTCCTACGAGCAGTACTTC; CDR3: CSARDEERGPSYEQYF
D: -; J: TRBJ2-5; size: many; V: TRBV6-5; DNA: TGTGCCAGCAGTCTCCTAGGAGGGGGCGAAGAGACCCAGTACTTC; CDR3: CASSLLGGGEETQYF
D: TRBD2; J: TRBJ2-2; size: -; V: TRBV7-9; DNA: TGTGCCAGCAGCTCGAGCGGGAGGAACACCGGGGAGCTGTTTTTT; CDR3: CASSSSGRNTGELFF
D: -; J: TRBJ1-5; size: few; V: TRBV6-4; DNA: TGTGCCAGCAGTGACCCTAGACAGGACAATCAGCCCCAGCATTTT; CDR3: CASSDPRQDNQPQHF
D: -; J: TRBJ1-2; size: many; V: TRBV3-1; DNA: TGTGCCAGCAGCCAAGATCTCCTGCCTTCTAACTATGGCTACACCTTC; CDR3: CASSQDLLPSNYGYTF
D: -; J: TRBJ2-3; size: many; V: TRBV4-2; DNA: TGTGCCAGCAGCCAAGAAAACTACCGCACAGATACGCAGTATTTT; CDR3: CASSQENYRTDTQYF
D: -; J: TRBJ2-3; size: few; V: TRBV9; DNA: TGTGCCAGCAGCGTAGCTACGGAGGCTAACACAGATACGCAGTATTTT; CDR3: CASSVATEANTDTQYF
D: -; J: TRBJ2-7; size: many; V: TRBV28; DNA: TGTGCCAGCAGTTTGAGGCCCAGGGAAACCTACGAGCAGTACTTC; CDR3: CASSLRPRETYEQYF
D: -; J: TRBJ1-1; size: many; V: TRBV7-9; DNA: TGTGCCAGCAGCCCACCAACAGGGCTCACCGAAGCTTTCTTT; CDR3: CASSPPTGLTEAFF
D: -; J: TRBJ2-7; size: many; V: TRBV5-1; DNA: TGCGCCAGCAGCTTGGATTCGGGAGTTTGGCAGTACTTC; CDR3: CASSLDSGVWQYF
D: -; J: TRBJ1-5; size: once; V: TRBV27; DNA: TGTGCCAGCAGTTTGGGCAGCAATCAGTCCCAGCATTTT; CDR3: CASSLGSNQSQHF
D: TRBD1; J: TRBJ2-5; size: many; V: TRBV6-6; DNA: TGTGCCAGCAGTCCCGGACAGGAGTATGTGGAAGAGACCCAGTACTTC; CDR3: CASSPGQEYVEETQYF
D: -; J: TRBJ2-5; size: -; V: TRBV21-1; DNA: TGTGCCAGCAGCCCAACGACAGGGCACCAAGAGACCCAGTACTTC; CDR3: CASSPTTGHQETQYF
D: TRBD2; J: TRBJ2-1; size: -; V: TRBV5-8; DNA: TGTGCCAGCAGCGTCAATGGCGGGGGTAATGAGCAGTTCTTC; CDR3: CASSVNGGGNEQFF
D: -; J: TRBJ1-6; size: few; V: TRBV19; DNA: TGTGCCAGTAGCCTCCAGGGCTTTAATTCACCCCTCCACTTT; CDR3: CASSLQGFNSPLHF
D: -; J: TRBJ2-3; size: many; V: TRBV3-1; DNA: TGTGCCAGCAGCCATGGGATCCAGGGAAGGACAGATACGCAGTATTTT; CDR3: CASSHGIQGRTDTQYF
D: -; J: TRBJ2-3; size: many; V: TRBV7-9; DNA: TGTGCCAGCAGCTTTGTTCGAAGCACAGATACGCAGTATTTT; CDR3: CASSFVRSTDTQYF
D: TRBD2; J: TRBJ2-7; size: -; V: TRBV28; DNA: TGTGCCAGCGGTTTAGGGGCGGGGGTCGGAGAGCAGTACTTC; CDR3: CASGLGAGVGEQYF
D: -; J: TRBJ1-1; size: once; V: TRBV20-1; DNA: TGCGCAACTCAGGGGAGGGGGAACACTGAAGCTCTCTTT; CDR3: CATQGRGNTEALF
D: TRBD2; J: TRBJ2-2; size: -; V: TRBV12-3/TRBV12-4; DNA: TGTGCCAGCAGTTTTCGGCTAGCGGGGGGGTTAGGGGAGCTGTTTTTT; CDR3: CASSFRLAGGLGELFF
D: TRBD2; J: TRBJ2-3; size: many; V: TRBV7-2; DNA: TGTGCCAGCAGCCCGGGGACTAGCGGGGAGTCCACAGATACGCAGTATTTT; CDR3: CASSPGTSGESTDTQYF
D: TRBD2; J: TRBJ2-4; size: -; V: TRBV7-2; DNA: TGTGCCAGCAGCCCCTGGACTAGCGGGGGTGGGTACATTCAGTACTTC; CDR3: CASSPWTSGGGYIQYF
D: -; J: TRBJ1-1; size: few; V: TRBV6-6; DNA: TGTGCCAGCAGTTTGGGGGACTACTTGAACACTGAAGCTTTCTTT; CDR3: CASSLGDYLNTEAFF
D: -; J: TRBJ2-7; size: many; V: TRBV28; DNA: TGTGCCAGCAGTTTTTGGGGCAGTTACGAGCAGTACTTC; CDR3: CASSFWGSYEQYF
D: -; J: TRBJ2-3; size: -; V: TRBV24-1; DNA: TGTGCCACCAGTGATGGGGGTCTGCGCACAGATACGCAGTATTTT; CDR3: CATSDGGLRTDTQYF
D: -; J: TRBJ1-2; size: -; V: TRBV27; DNA: TGTGCCAGCAGTTTACTGGGGGGCCCGTTAGCTAACTATGGCTACACCTTC; CDR3: CASSLLGGPLANYGYTF
D: TRBD1; J: TRBJ1-2; size: -; V: TRBV4-3; DNA: TGCGCCAGCAGCCAAGCCACAGGGGGCTATGGCTACACCTTC; CDR3: CASSQATGGYGYTF